This T cell receptor beta chain comes out of a study of post-analysis software for immune sequencing data. The study's findings and limits: TRBV5-6, TRBV5-1 and TRBV20-1 belonged to a set of roughly five TRBV segments that were more frequent in patients than controls.

A remark on this clonotype: The antigen is unknown.

TCR beta cDNA libraries had unique molecular identifiers. TCRdb called the PCR reads again in MiXCR, with one record for every CDR3 protein. There are some 800,000 distinct CDR3 sequences in the sample; 35% to 55% occur only once, and roughly 4.9% lies in the top ten. V was trimmed by 5 bases and J by 8 bases, leaving 24 bases between them. Germline assignment: CDR1 SGHTA and CDR2 FQGNSA. This CDR3 has 16 residues. Sequenced input: blood. The TCR originated in a girl aged 5-17 years with multiple sclerosis. V usage is TRBV7-2 and J usage is TRBJ1-2; D possibly corresponds to TRBD1 (6 bases). CDR3 DNA: TGTGCCAGCAGCGAAGACAGGAGACCCCATCTGGGAGGCTACACCTTC. It translates to CASSEDRRPHLGGYTF. The full variable domain, rest sourced from reference TRBV7-2 and TRBJ1-2, is GAGVSQSPSNKVTEKGKDVELRCDPISGHTALYWYRQSLGQGLEFLIYFQGNSAPDKSGLPSDRFSAERTGGSVSTLTIQRTQQEDSAVYLCASSEDRRPHLGGYTFGSGTRLTVV.